These 10 T cell receptor beta chains share one sample of origin, sequenced in a study of T cells in narcolepsy. Libraries were prepared by immunoSEQ multiplex PCR; TCRdb keeps only in-frame clonotypes and omits some of them. The sample has around 27,000 clones; about 86% are singletons. The sample comprised CD45RA- memory CD4+ T cells from PBMCs. The receptors shown here come from a human donor with narcolepsy.

V gene TRBV19 combines with J gene TRBJ2-1, with TRBD1 matching 10 bases. J lost 6 bases, V lost 4 bases, and 6 bases had no gene match. This CDR3 contains 15 residues. Germline-derived CDR1 and CDR2 are LNHDA and SQIVND (reference sequence). The DNA for the CDR3 is TGTGCCAGTAGTACCCGCGGACAGGGGGGCAATGAGCAGTTCTTC. This sequence encodes CASSTRGQGGNEQFF.

This clone was recorded once. Its ends do not fully match the called genes, so a read error is possible. Other DNA sequences in the sample encode the same CDR3. The V gene is TRBV2, the J gene TRBJ2-7; perhaps TRBD2 as D (7 bases). The CDR3 has 12 amino acids. CDR1 is SNHLY and CDR2 is FYNNEI in the germline V gene. In nucleotides, the CDR3 is TGTGCCACCGGGGGGCTCTCCTACGAACAGTACTTC. Translating it yields CATGGLSYEQYF.

This chain connects TRBV28 to TRBJ2-5, with D hard to call. The closer fit of TRBJ2-7 to the DNA end suggests the J call may be wrong. Germline values: CDR1 MDHEN, CDR2 SYDVKM. The CDR3 sequence is 14 residues long. This CDR3 is CASGRSISSYEQYF. The DNA for the CDR3 is TGTGCCAGCGGACGGTCGATAAGTTCCTACGAGCAGTACTTC.

V gene TRBV20-1 combines with J gene TRBJ2-1; D is ambiguous. The CDR3 has 10 residues. Trimming took 6 bases from V and 7 from J, leaving 7 bases between them. Germline CDR1 DFQATT, CDR2 SNEGSKA (reference sequence). The CDR3: CSAEENEQFF. DNA of the CDR3: TGCAGTGCAGAAGAAAATGAGCAGTTCTTC.

V gene TRBV4-1 combines with J gene TRBJ1-2, with 9 bases identical to TRBD1. The CDR3 loop spans 15 amino acids. V shed 0 bases, J shed 6 bases, and the junction held 5 bases outside the gene matches. The germline V gene encodes CDR1 MGHRA and CDR2 YSYEKL. The chain's CDR3 is CASSQETGGRDGYTF. CDR3 DNA: TGCGCCAGCAGCCAAGAAACAGGGGGCAGGGATGGCTACACCTTC.

This clone was seen once. V gene TRBV4-1 combines with J gene TRBJ1-6; D ambiguous. V gave up 0 bases and J gave up 2 bases, with 5 bases separating them. Looked up from germline, CDR1 is MGHRA and CDR2 is YSYEKL. The CDR3 covers 15 residues. CDR3 in amino acids: CASSQEAAYNSPLHF. The CDR3 DNA sequence: TGCGCCAGCAGCCAAGAAGCAGCCTATAATTCACCCCTCCACTTT.

This chain links TRBV6-5 with TRBJ1-6; 7 bases are shared with TRBD1. With 5 bases clipped from V and 6 bases from J, the junction kept 4 bases outside the gene matches. The germline V gene has CDR1 MNHEY and CDR2 SVGAGI. The CDR3 is 14 amino acids. CDR3 region: CASSPTGINSPLHF. The CDR3 DNA follows: TGTGCCAGCAGTCCGACAGGGATTAATTCACCCCTCCACTTT.

The genes are TRBV28 and TRBJ1-2; D unclear. This CDR3 has 12 residues. Germline V CDR1 and CDR2: MDHEN, SYDVKM. Deletions cut 2 bases from V and 3 bases from J, with 4 bases between. The DNA for the CDR3 is TGTGCCAGCAGTTTAAGGGACTATGGCTACACCTTC. This sequence encodes CASSLRDYGYTF.

The CDR3: CASRSTHLGTGELFF. CDR3 DNA: TGTGCCAGCCGCTCGACTCACCTGGGCACCGGGGAGCTGTTTTTT. The J gene is TRBJ2-2, the V gene TRBV27; D remains unclear. Trimming took off 8 bases at V and 4 bases at J, with 17 bases between the two ends. CDR3 size: 15 residues. CDR1 and CDR2 (germline): MNHEY, SMNVEV (reference sequence).

The chain combines TRBV7-2 with TRBJ1-1, with D perhaps matching TRBD1 (5 bases). Between the trimmed V and J ends, which lost 6 bases and 7 bases, there was a span of 12 bases. The CDR3 consists of 12 residues. The germline CDR1 and CDR2 sequences are SGHTA and FQGNSA. The CDR3 DNA reads TGTGCCAGCAGGCCTACTGGGGGTGAAGCTTTCTTT. Translation: CASRPTGGEAFF.